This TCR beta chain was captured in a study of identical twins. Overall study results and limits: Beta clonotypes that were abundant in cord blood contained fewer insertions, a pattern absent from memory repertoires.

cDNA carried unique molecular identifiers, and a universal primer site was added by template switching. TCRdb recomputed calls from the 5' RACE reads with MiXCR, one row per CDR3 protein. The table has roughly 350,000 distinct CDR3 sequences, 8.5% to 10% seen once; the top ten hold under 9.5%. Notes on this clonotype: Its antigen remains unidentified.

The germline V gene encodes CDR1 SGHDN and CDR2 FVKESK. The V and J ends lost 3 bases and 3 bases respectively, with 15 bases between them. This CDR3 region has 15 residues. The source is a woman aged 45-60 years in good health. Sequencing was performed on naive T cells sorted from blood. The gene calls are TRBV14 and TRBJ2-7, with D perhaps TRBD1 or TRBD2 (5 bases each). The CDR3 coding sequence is TGTGCCAGCAGCCATACAGGAAGCGGCAGCTACGAGCAGTACGTC. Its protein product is CASSHTGSGSYEQYV.